The rows below give T cell receptor beta chains drawn from one sample of a study of beta chain features in type 1 diabetes. Sequencing was performed with immunoSEQ multiplex PCR; in TCRdb, only in-frame clones are kept and a portion is missing. The profile covers over 40,000 clones, with around 50% appearing a single time and around 2.1% taken by the ten largest. The material sequenced was Tregs from blood. The receptor source for this set is a young woman in good health. The conserved cysteine and the conserved F or W are not part of the CDR3 here. Fields, in order: V gene, J gene, CDR3 protein.

TRBV18	TRBJ2-5	ASSPWTQETQY
TRBV7-9	TRBJ1-1	ASSLANRRTEAF
TRBV5-6	TRBJ2-7	ASSLRQGHEQY
TRBV5-5	TRBJ1-1	ASSFDQVLNTEAF
TRBV19	TRBJ1-3	ASSILRAPNGNTIY
TRBV5-6	TRBJ1-5	ASSLAGGGQPQH
TRBV27	TRBJ2-1	ASSLWRRGLAGPTEQF
TRBV5-1	TRBJ1-2	ASSLDRGGYT
TRBV19	TRBJ2-7	ASSFAGVDEQY
TRBV4-2	TRBJ2-6	ASSPGAGVTGANVLT
TRBV6-5	TRBJ2-7	ASSYSLGRDYEQY
TRBV5-1	TRBJ2-2	ASSLSGGYTGELF
TRBV15	TRBJ2-6	ATGMTGRSGANVLT
TRBV7-2	TRBJ2-3	ASSFGTGGGDTQY
TRBV7-9	TRBJ2-5	ASSRRGQYQETQY
TRBV6-1	TRBJ2-5	ASSEMGSGQETQY
TRBV5-6	TRBJ1-5	ASSLAGRGHQPQH
TRBV14	TRBJ1-1	ASSPGIGQGSTEAF
TRBV27	TRBJ2-1	ASSPGQGLHEQF
TRBV27	TRBJ2-7	ASSLTLGPYEQY
TRBV18	TRBJ2-5	ASSLEGRSEQY
TRBV7-9	TRBJ1-5	ASSYFTQGGNQPQH
TRBV7-6	TRBJ2-2	ASSLVDSPAGGELF
TRBV2	TRBJ2-2	AGSLGLVTGELF
TRBV28	TRBJ1-1	ASSGPNTEAF
TRBV5-4	TRBJ2-1	ASSPPGHPGF
TRBV7-8	TRBJ2-5	ASTSHLTVFRRTQY
TRBV5-6	TRBJ1-6	ASSSGQHNSPLH
TRBV10-3	TRBJ2-1	AIRTGQGYNEQF
TRBV5-4	TRBJ2-5	ASSFELAKETQY
TRBV7-2	TRBJ2-5	ASSTRGFRGSETQY
TRBV7-2	TRBJ2-5	ASSLAGGVQETQY
TRBV28	TRBJ2-6	ASSSQGTGNGANVLT
TRBV7-6	TRBJ2-7	ASSPVRGNWDEQY
TRBV6-1	TRBJ1-1	ASWSRHPLNTEAF